One and the same sample provided the 9 T cell receptor beta chains below, sequenced in a study of shared clonotypes between healthy human individuals. Data came from immunoSEQ multiplex PCR; TCRdb stores just in-frame clones and leaves some out. The table records 2 million to 3 million clones, roughly 93% of them present only once. The material sequenced was naive CD4+ T cells from PBMCs. As to subset: CD45RA+ positively selected. These receptors all stem from a man in his late teens or twenties in good health. Some clones in this sample may be carry-over from other donors' samples.

The CDR3 loop is CASRLGTSNEKLFF. CDR3 nucleotide sequence: TGCGCCAGCAGATTAGGGACATCGAATGAAAAACTGTTTTTT. J is TRBJ1-4 and V is TRBV4-1, with D tentatively TRBD1 (6 bases). Germline CDR1 MGHRA, CDR2 YSYEKL. V was cut by 6 bases and J by 5 bases, with 13 bases left in between. This CDR3 is 14 amino acids long.

The V gene is TRBV7-9, the J gene TRBJ1-3; no clear D. Germline V CDR1 and CDR2: SEHNR, FQNEAQ (reference sequence). The CDR3 is made up of 14 amino acids. Deletions cut 4 bases from V and 4 bases from J, with 11 bases between. Here the CDR3 DNA reads TGTGCCAGCAGCTCATACGACCAGGGAAACACCATATATTTT. Protein: CASSSYDQGNTIYF.

This clone was observed a few times. V is TRBV7-9 and J is TRBJ1-1, with D unclear. Trimming took 0 bases from V and 0 from J, leaving 11 bases between them. Germline values: CDR1 SEHNR, CDR2 FQNEAQ (reference sequence). This CDR3 spans 16 amino acids. The CDR3 DNA sequence: TGTGCCAGCAGCTTAGCCCTCCCTGGTTTGAACACTGAAGCTTTCTTT. It is translated as CASSLALPGLNTEAFF.

The rearrangement links TRBV30 to TRBJ2-3; D remains ambiguous. CDR1 GTSNPN and CDR2 SVGIG come from the germline V gene (reference sequence). The length of the CDR3 is 14 residues. Trimming took off 2 bases at V and 0 bases at J, with 9 bases between the two ends. The CDR3 loop reads CAWSQSSSTDTQYF. CDR3 DNA: TGTGCCTGGAGTCAATCATCTAGCACAGATACGCAGTATTTT.

This clone appeared a single time. The chain links TRBV11-1 to TRBJ1-2, with D hard to call. Germline CDR1 is SGHAT and CDR2 is FQDESV (reference sequence). The CDR3 is 12 residues long. V gave up 5 bases and J gave up 6 bases, with 10 bases separating them. Here the CDR3 reads CASSPQSDGYTF. DNA for the CDR3: TGTGCCAGCAGCCCCCAATCGGATGGCTACACCTTC.

V and J are TRBV5-1 and TRBJ1-1; TRBD1 aligns across 8 bases. Germline CDR1 is SGHRS and CDR2 is YFSETQ. The V gene end was trimmed by 7 bases and the J gene end by 5 bases; junction bases not matched to a gene: 10. CDR3 length equals 14 residues. The CDR3 protein is CASHPSGGLTEAFF. In DNA form, the CDR3 reads TGCGCCAGCCACCCTTCAGGGGGCCTAACTGAAGCTTTCTTT. The whole variable domain, remainder taken from reference TRBV5-1 and TRBJ1-1, is KAGVTQTPRYLIKTRGQQVTLSCSPISGHRSVSWYQQTPGQGLQFLFEYFSETQRNKGNFPGRFSGRQFSNSRSEMNVSTLELGDSALYLCASHPSGGLTEAFFGQGTRLTVV.

This clone was detected only once. The V and J genes are TRBV19 and TRBJ1-5; 8 nucleotides match TRBD1. CDR1 is LNHDA, CDR2 SQIVND, per germline (reference sequence). The V gene end was trimmed by 7 bases and the J gene end by 6 bases; junction bases not matched to a gene: 14. The CDR3 is made up of 16 amino acids. For the CDR3, the DNA is TGTGCCAGTACTAGACGACAGGGGCGTCAGGGTCAGCCCCAGCATTTT. It is translated as CASTRRQGRQGQPQHF. Supplemented by reference TRBV19 and TRBJ1-5, the full variable domain reads DGGITQSPKYLFRKEGQNVTLSCEQNLNHDAMYWYRQDPGQGLRLIYYSQIVNDFQKGDIAEGYSVSREKKESFPLTVTSAQKNPTAFYLCASTRRQGRQGQPQHFGDGTRLSIL.

A remark on this clone: The same CDR3 can be traced to other DNA sequences in this sample. This chain uses TRBV29-1 with TRBJ2-5; 10 bases line up with TRBD1. The J segment lost 4 bases and the V segment lost 7 bases, leaving 3 bases of the junction unmatched. The V gene's germline CDR1 is SQVTM and CDR2 ANQGSEA. CDR3 length: 12 amino acids. CDR3 sequence: CSAGQGRETQYF. The CDR3 DNA follows: TGCAGCGCGGGACAGGGGAGAGAGACCCAGTACTTC.

A single count supports this clone. At the DNA level, this CDR3 is encoded by other sequences in the same sample as well. The V and J genes are TRBV30 and TRBJ1-2; 9 bases are a match to TRBD1. V was clipped by 3 bases and J by 6 bases; unmatched bases: 5. From germline, CDR1 is GTSNPN and CDR2 SVGIG (reference sequence). The CDR3 covers 13 residues. CDR3 coding DNA: TGTGCCTGGAGCCCGGACAGGGGCGATGGCTACACCTTC. As protein: CAWSPDRGDGYTF.